The TCR beta chain under discussion was sequenced for a study of T cells in localized non-small cell lung cancer. Points on this clone: What it recognizes is unknown.

TCRdb keeps only in-frame clones here, not all; method: immunoSEQ multiplex PCR. The data show around 50,000 clones, 86% seen once. Germline assignment: CDR1 LGHNA and CDR2 YNFKEQ. This CDR3 comprises 18 residues. V gave up 0 bases and J gave up 10 bases; unmatched junction bases: 12. Study-wide results and limits: Overall survival was longer when the density of T cells in the blood was higher. There was higher T cell clonality in uninvolved adjacent lung than in tumor, and it was highest there. Sequence data derive from only one tumor region, so heterogeneity remains possible.

Sequenced here: peripheral blood, sampled before any cancer treatment. The origin of this receptor is a male donor aged 60 or older with stage III squamous cell lung carcinoma. The chain is built from TRBV4-2 and TRBJ2-1, with 13 bases lining up with TRBD2. The DNA for the CDR3 is TGTGCCAGCAGCCAAGATTTGCCTACTAGCGGGAGGGCCCACGAGCAGTTCTTC. Translated: CASSQDLPTSGRAHEQFF.